This TCR beta chain was sequenced during a study of cytomegalovirus exposure and HLA in healthy donors. Comments on this clone: Its antigen is not identified.

V was pared by 6 bases and J by 3 bases, with 6 bases of the junction left unmatched. CDR3 length equals 14 residues. Germline lookup yields CDR1 LGHNA and CDR2 YNFKEQ. The PCR was carried out with 60 Vbeta primers and 13 Jbeta primers. Generated by immunoSEQ multiplex PCR, the TCRdb table keeps only in-frame clones and is missing some. The sample lists fewer than 95,000 clones; under 80% were seen once. Study outcomes and limitations: Presence/absence analyses assumed roughly uniform sequencing depth across donors, which may not hold. A later analysis linked more than 15,000 TCR beta sequences to HLA alleles at 0.05 false discovery rate.

This receptor was obtained from a woman in her twenties or thirties in good health and CMV-seronegative. The chain combines TRBV4-2 with TRBJ2-3; TRBD2 aligns across 7 bases. Source material: PBMCs. CDR3: CASRGLLTTDTQYF. CDR3 nucleotide sequence: TGTGCCAGCAGGGGACTACTTACGACAGATACGCAGTATTTT.